This TCR beta chain was sequenced in a study of early T cells in non-severe SARS-CoV-2 infection. Study context: The sequenced material was bulk RNA from unsorted whole blood, and its chains were unpaired. Points from the study as a whole: Clonotype matching in VDJdb favored anti-spike CD8 responses and did not capture private and CD4 specificities.

At least ten counts were recorded for this clonotype. Its antigen is as yet unknown. Looked up from germline, CDR1 is SQVTM and CDR2 is ANQGSEA. The V and J ends lost 8 bases and 2 bases respectively, with 14 bases between them. This CDR3 has 13 residues. In the library, individual cDNA molecules carried attached unique molecular identifiers. TCRdb itself ran the 5' RACE reads through MiXCR, one entry per CDR3 protein. The data hold around 80,000 distinct CDR3 sequences, with approximately 12% observed a single time. This clonotype was obtained from an adult who was a healthcare worker with PCR-confirmed SARS-CoV-2 infection or an uninfected control (not recorded which). The sequencing sample was made of whole blood. V is TRBV29-1 and J is TRBJ2-3, with D maybe TRBD1 (5 bases). Here the CDR3 DNA reads TGCAGCACCTTAAGGGGCGACACAGATACGCAGTATTTT. Its protein is CSTLRGDTDTQYF.